The entry that follows covers one T cell receptor (beta chain) sequence. The antigen is not known. V was cut by 5 bases and J by 2 bases, with 8 bases left in between. CDR3 length equals 13 residues. CDR1 and CDR2 from the germline V gene are MNHNY and SVGAGI (reference sequence). This sample is part of a study of T cell responses to AZD1222 COVID-19 vaccine. Study-level findings and limits: White British ancestry dominated among donors, who included more females, and clonal diversity was possibly underestimated. Repertoire collection took place solely once the T cell response had peaked.

TCRdb's copy holds only in-frame clones and misses some; the assay was immunoSEQ multiplex PCR. The data contain some 70,000 clones, 82% of them singletons. Sequencing was performed on peripheral blood, taken on day 0 of AZD1222 vaccination. The receptor was derived from an adult in good health. The rearrangement uses TRBV6-6 and TRBJ2-3; a possible D gene is TRBD2 (6 bases). CDR3 DNA sequence: TGTGCCAGCAGTAGGGACTCCACAGATACGCAGTATTTT. It codes for CASSRDSTDTQYF.